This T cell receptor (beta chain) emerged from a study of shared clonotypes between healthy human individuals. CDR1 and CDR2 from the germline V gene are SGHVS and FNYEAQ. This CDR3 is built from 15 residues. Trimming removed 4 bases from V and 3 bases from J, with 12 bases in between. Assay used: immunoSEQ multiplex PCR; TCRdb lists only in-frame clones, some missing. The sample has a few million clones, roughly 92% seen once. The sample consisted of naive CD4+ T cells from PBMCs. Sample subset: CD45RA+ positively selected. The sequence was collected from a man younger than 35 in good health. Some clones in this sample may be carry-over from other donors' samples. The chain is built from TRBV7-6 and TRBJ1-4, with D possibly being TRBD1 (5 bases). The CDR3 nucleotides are TGTGCCAGCAGCTCTTCCGGGACGGCTAATGAAAAACTGTTTTTT. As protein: CASSSSGTANEKLFF.